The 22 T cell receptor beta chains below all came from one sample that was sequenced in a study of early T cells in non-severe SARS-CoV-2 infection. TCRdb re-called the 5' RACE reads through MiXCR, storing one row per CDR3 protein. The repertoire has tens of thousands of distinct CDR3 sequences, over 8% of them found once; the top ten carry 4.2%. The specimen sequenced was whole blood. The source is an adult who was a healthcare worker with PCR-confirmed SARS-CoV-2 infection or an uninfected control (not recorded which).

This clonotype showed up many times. CDR3 protein: CSASTGTDYELYF. The CDR3 region has the DNA TGCAGTGCTTCGACCGGGACAGACTACGAGCTCTACTTC. This chain uses TRBV20-1 with TRBJ2-7; 7 bases map to TRBD1. The J segment lost 13 bases and the V segment lost 5 bases, leaving 17 bases of the junction unmatched. In germline, CDR1 is DFQATT, CDR2 SNEGSKA (reference sequence). The CDR3 runs to 13 residues.

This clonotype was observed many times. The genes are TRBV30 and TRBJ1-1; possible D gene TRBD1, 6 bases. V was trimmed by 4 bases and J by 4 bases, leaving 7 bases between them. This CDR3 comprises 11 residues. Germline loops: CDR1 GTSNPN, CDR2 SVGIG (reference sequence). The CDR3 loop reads CAWKGGTEAFF. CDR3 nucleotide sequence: TGTGCCTGGAAGGGGGGCACTGAAGCTTTCTTT. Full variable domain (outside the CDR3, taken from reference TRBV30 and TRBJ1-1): SQTIHQWPATLVQPVGSPLSLECTVEGTSNPNLYWYRQAAGRGLQLLFYSVGIGQISSEVPQNLSASRPQDRQFILSSKKLLLSDSGFYLCAWKGGTEAFFGQGTRLTVV.

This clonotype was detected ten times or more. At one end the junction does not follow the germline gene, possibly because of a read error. The CDR3 spells CASSLTGTDDEKLSF. CDR3 DNA sequence: TGTGCCAGCAGTCTGACCGGGACGGACGATGAAAAACTGTCTTTT. This rearrangement joins TRBV6-1 to TRBJ1-4; TRBD1 might be the D (5 bases). CDR1 is MNHNS, CDR2 SASEGT, per germline. This CDR3 region has 15 residues.

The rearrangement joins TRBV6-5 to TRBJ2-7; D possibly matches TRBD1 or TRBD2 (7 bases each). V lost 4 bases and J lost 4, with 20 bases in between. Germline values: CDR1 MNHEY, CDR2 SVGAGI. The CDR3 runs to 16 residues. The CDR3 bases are TGTGCCAGCAGTTCCTCCCGACAGGGAGCGGGATACGAGCAGTACTTC. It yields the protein CASSSSRQGAGYEQYF.

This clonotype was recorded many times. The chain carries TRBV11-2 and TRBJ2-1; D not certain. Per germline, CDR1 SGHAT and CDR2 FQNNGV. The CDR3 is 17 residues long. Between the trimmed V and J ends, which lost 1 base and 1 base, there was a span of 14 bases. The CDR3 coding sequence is TGTGCCAGCAGCTTAGTTAACGCTATCGGGTCCTACAATGAGCAGTTCTTC. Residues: CASSLVNAIGSYNEQFF.

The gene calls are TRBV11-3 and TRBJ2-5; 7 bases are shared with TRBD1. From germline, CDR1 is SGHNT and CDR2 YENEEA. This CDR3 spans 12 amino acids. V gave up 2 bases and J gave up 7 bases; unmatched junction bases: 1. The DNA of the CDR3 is TGTGCCAGCAGCTTATCAGGGGGGACCCAGTACTTC. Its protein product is CASSLSGGTQYF.

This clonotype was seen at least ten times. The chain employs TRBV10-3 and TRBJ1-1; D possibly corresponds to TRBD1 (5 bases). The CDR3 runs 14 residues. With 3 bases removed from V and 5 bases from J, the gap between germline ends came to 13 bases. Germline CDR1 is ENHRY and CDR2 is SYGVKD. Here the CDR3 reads CAISDRPGGTEAFF. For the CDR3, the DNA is TGTGCCATCAGTGATAGACCCGGGGGTACTGAAGCTTTCTTT.

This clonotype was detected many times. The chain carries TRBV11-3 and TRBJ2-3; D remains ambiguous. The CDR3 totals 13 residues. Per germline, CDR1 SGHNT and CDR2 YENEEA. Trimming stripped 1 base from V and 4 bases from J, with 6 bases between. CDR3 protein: CASSLVGPDTQYF. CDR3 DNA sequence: TGTGCCAGCAGCTTAGTAGGACCAGATACGCAGTATTTT.

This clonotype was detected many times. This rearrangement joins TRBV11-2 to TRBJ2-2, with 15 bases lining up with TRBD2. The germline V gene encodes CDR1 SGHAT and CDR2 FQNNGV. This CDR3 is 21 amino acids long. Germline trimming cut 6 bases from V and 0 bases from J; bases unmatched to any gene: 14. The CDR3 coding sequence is TGTGCCAGCAGGCTAACCGGGACTAGCGGGGGGCTGATCGCGAACACCGGGGAGCTGTTTTTT. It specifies CASRLTGTSGGLIANTGELFF.

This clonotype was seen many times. CDR3 sequence: CASSDRSRHTDTQYF. CDR3 nucleotides: TGTGCCAGCAGTGATCGGAGCCGCCACACAGATACGCAGTATTTT. V usage is TRBV2 and J usage is TRBJ2-3; no reliable D call. From germline, CDR1 is SNHLY and CDR2 FYNNEI. Trimming took off 3 bases at V and 2 bases at J, with 12 bases between the two ends. CDR3 length equals 15 residues.

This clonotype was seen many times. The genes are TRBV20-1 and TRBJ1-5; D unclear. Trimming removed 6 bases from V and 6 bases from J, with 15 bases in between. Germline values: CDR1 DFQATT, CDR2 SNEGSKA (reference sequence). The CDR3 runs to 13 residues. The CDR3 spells CSAVFGVGQPQHF. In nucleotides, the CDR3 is TGCAGTGCCGTGTTTGGGGTCGGTCAGCCCCAGCATTTT.

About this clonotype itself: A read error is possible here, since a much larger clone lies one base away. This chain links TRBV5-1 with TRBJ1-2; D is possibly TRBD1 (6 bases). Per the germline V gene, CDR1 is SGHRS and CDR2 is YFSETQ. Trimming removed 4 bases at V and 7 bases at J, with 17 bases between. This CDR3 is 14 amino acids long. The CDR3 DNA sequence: TGCGCCAGCAGCGCAACAGGGTCCGTTGCTGGCTACACCTTC. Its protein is CASSATGSVAGYTF.

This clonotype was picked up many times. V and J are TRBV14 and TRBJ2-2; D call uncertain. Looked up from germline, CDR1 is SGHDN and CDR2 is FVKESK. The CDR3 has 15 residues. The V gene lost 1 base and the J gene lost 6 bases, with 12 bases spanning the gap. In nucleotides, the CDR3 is TGTGCCAGCAGCCAAGGGACGAGTTTAGCCGGGGAGCTGTTTTTT. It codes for CASSQGTSLAGELFF.

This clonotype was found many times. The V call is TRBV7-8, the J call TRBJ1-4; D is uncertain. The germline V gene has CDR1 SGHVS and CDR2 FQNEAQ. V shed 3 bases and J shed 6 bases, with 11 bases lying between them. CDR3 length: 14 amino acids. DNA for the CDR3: TGTGCCAGCAGCTTTTCCCTTTCCGATGAAAAACTGTTTTTT. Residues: CASSFSLSDEKLFF.

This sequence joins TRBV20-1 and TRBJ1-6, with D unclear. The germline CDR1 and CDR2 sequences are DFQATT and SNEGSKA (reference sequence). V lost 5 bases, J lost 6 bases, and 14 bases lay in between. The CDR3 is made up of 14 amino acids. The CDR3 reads CSAGGGRINSPLHF. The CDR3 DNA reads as TGCAGTGCTGGAGGCGGACGGATTAATTCACCCCTCCACTTT.

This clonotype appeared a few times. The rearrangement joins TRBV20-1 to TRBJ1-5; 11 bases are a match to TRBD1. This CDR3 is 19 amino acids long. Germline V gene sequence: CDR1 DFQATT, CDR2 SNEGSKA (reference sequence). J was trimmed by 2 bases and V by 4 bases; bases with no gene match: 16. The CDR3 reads CSAKTPGTGGWRGNQPQHF. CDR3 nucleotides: TGCAGTGCTAAAACCCCTGGGACAGGGGGTTGGAGAGGCAATCAGCCCCAGCATTTT.

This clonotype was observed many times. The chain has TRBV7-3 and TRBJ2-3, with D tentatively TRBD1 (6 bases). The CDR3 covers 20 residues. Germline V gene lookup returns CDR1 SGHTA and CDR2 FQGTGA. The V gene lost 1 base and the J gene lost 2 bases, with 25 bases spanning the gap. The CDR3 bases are TGTGCCAGCAGCTTAAGAGGCAGGGGAGTCCTCCAGTCCAACACAGATACGCAGTATTTT. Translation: CASSLRGRGVLQSNTDTQYF.

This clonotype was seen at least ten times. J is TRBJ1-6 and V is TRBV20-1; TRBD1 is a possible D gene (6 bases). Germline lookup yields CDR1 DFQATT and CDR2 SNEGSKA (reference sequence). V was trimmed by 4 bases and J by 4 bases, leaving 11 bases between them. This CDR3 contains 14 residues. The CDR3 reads CSATWQGYNSPLHF. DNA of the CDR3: TGCAGTGCTACATGGCAGGGGTATAATTCACCCCTCCACTTT.

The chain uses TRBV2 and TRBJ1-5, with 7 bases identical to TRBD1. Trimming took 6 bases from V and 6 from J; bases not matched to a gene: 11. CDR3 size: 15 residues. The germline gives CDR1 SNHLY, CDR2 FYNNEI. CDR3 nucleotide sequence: TGTGCCAGCAGCTATGACAGGGAACGAGCTCAGCCCCAGCATTTT. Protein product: CASSYDRERAQPQHF.

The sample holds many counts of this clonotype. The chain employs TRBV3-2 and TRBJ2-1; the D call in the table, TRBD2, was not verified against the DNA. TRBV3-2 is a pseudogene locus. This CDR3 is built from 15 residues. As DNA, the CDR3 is TGTGCCAGCCACAAGTGGACTAGCGGATCTAATGAGCAGTTCTTC. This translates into CASHKWTSGSNEQFF.

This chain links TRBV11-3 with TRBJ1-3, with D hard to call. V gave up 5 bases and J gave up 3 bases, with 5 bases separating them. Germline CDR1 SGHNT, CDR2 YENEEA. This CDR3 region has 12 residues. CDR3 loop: CASSNSGNTIYF. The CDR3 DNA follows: TGTGCCAGCAGCAACAGTGGAAACACCATATATTTT.

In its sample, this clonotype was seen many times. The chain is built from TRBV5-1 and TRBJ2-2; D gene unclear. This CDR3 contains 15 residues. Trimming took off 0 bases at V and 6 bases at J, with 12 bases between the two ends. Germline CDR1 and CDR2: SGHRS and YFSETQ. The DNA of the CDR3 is TGCGCCAGCAGCTTGGCCCGGACCGGGTCCGGGGAGCTGTTTTTT. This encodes CASSLARTGSGELFF.